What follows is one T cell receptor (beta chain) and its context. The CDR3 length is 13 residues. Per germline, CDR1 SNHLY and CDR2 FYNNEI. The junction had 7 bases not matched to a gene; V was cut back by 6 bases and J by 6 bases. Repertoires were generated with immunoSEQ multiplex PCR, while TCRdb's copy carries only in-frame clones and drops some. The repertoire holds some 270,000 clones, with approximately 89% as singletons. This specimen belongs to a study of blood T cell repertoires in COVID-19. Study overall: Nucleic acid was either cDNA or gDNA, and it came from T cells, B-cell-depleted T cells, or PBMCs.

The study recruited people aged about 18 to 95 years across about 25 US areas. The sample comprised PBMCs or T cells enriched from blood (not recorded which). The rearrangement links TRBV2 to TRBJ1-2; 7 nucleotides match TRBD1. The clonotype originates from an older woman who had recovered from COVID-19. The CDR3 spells CASSVDREDGYTF. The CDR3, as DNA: TGTGCCAGCAGCGTTGACAGGGAGGATGGCTACACCTTC.